This TCR beta chain emerged from a study of OX40 agonist ivuxolimab in advanced cancers. The study in broad terms: Ivuxolimab was a fully human IgG2 agonistic monoclonal antibody targeting the costimulatory receptor OX40 (CD134). The paper reports the monotherapy dose-escalation portion (N of about 54 patients) of the phase I ivuxolimab trial. Patients were allowed to have had prior anti-PD-1, anti-PD-L1 or anti-CTLA-4 therapy, and 30% to 40% of the dose-escalation patients had previously received checkpoint inhibitors. The point of sequencing TCRbeta in the periphery was to test whether ivuxolimab changed TCR sequence diversity and drove clonal T-cell expansion. Intravenous ivuxolimab was administered to patients every 2 weeks at six dose levels: 0.01, 0.1, 0.3, 1.5, 3 and 10 mg/kg. The dose-escalation cohort was 82.7% male with a mean age of around 62 years, ranging from about 20 to 85. Partial responses occurred in three dose-escalation patients: two with cutaneous melanoma and one with hepatocellular carcinoma. Of the approximately 50 dose-escalation patients, hepatocellular carcinoma was present in about 20, melanoma in around 15, renal cell carcinoma in 9 and head and neck cancer in 9.

The trial excluded patients who had a history of autoimmune disease or who were on systemic immunosuppression. Peripheral blood for TCR sequencing was collected from all dose cohorts at baseline, on cycle 4 day 1, and on cycle 7 day 1. The samples were drawn from a first-in-human, open-label, multicenter phase I dose-escalation trial of ivuxolimab. The trial enrolled adults with locally advanced or metastatic head and neck squamous cell, hepatocellular, melanoma or renal cell carcinoma. CD4+ and CD8+ T cells were sorted separately from peripheral blood before TCR sequencing. Study-wide conclusions, independent of this receptor: At doses of 0.1 to 3.0 mg/kg, clonal expansion of both CD4+ and CD8+ blood T cells was observed from baseline to week 6. Low levels of normalized T-cell clonal expansion were also seen in some patients who did not respond. In the 0.1-3.0 mg/kg groups, partial responders had among the lowest normalized peripheral clonal expansion, particularly in CD8+ T cells. Which antigens the clonally expanded peripheral T cells were specific for was not determined. On average, CD8+ T cells showed more expanded clones than CD4+ T cells after ivuxolimab.

To sequence the TCRbeta CDR3 region, genomic DNA was isolated from the sorted cells. The immunoSEQ Assay was used to sequence the TCRbeta CDR3 regions. Sourced from immuneACCESS, this table was stored by TCRdb with only in-frame sequences that have V and J called. A share of the clones is absent; for the studies checked, an unresolved V gene accounts for under half, and the remainder has no known explanation. This sample holds 50,000 to 70,000 clones; around 90% were observed only once. The top ten constitute around 0.78% of the sample. A remark on this clone: There is no known antigen for this receptor. Base quality data are lacking; no much larger clone is found one base away.

This receptor was taken from an adult with an advanced solid tumor such as melanoma, head and neck, liver or kidney cancer. The sequenced sample was CD4+ or CD8+ T cells sorted from blood, obtained in a trial of the OX40 agonist ivuxolimab.

The CDR3 protein is CASSGRGDQETQYF. Read as DNA, the sequence is TGTGCCAGCAGCGGCCGGGGTGACCAAGAGACCCAGTACTTC. The V and J segments used are TRBV4-2 and TRBJ2-5; TRBD2 might be the D gene, on 5 matching bases. The germline V gene encodes CDR1 LGHNA and CDR2 YNFKEQ. Trimming removed 5 bases from V and 0 bases from J, leaving 10 bases between the germline ends. The CDR3 runs 14 residues from the cysteine to the phenylalanine. The CDR3 DNA has 42 bases and is translated from base 1.